The text below deals with one TCR beta chain. What it binds is unknown. These data come from a study of post-analysis software for immune sequencing data. Whole-study results and caveats: For normalized Chao1 diversity, multiple sclerosis patients scored significantly lower than controls did.

Carried by the TCR beta cDNA libraries were unique molecular identifiers. TCRdb independently ran MiXCR on the PCR reads; one entry per CDR3 protein. Here the sample spans roughly 800,000 distinct CDR3 sequences, more than 45% being singletons. This clonotype was sampled from a girl aged 10 to 17 with multiple sclerosis. Sequenced sample: blood.

This CDR3 is CASSLDTGSYEQYF. The CDR3 DNA follows: TGCGCCAGCAGCTTGGATACCGGCTCCTACGAGCAGTACTTC. The chain links TRBV5-1 to TRBJ2-7; D gene unclear. This CDR3 spans 14 amino acids. The germline CDR1 and CDR2 sequences are SGHRS and YFSETQ. V was cut by 0 bases and J by 0 bases, with 7 bases left in between.